This entry features one TCR beta chain sequence. Its cognate antigen is unknown. In germline, CDR1 is MNHNS, CDR2 SASEGT. J was trimmed by 0 bases and V by 4 bases; bases with no gene match: 5. CDR3 size: 16 residues. The study amplified TCR beta CDR3 regions using RNA transcripts. Scientists carried out first-round RT-PCR using HTBI primers and then a second-round multiplex PCR. TCRdb used MiXCR to reprocess the multiplex PCR reads, holding one entry per CDR3 protein. The table records roughly 160,000 distinct CDR3 sequences, more than 30% of them present only once. Patients with other autoimmune diseases, uncontrolled infections, pregnancy or lactation were excluded. Clinical symptoms, serum thyroxine, TRAb, thyroid ultrasound and orbital computed tomography were relied on for diagnosis. These data belong to a study of Graves' ophthalmopathy and Graves' hyperthyroidism. Regarding the study as a whole: Detection in blood was also observed for most expanded thyroid clonotypes above 0.001 frequency.

The chain combines TRBV6-1 with TRBJ2-4; 8 nucleotides agree with TRBD1. The sequence was obtained from a woman in her thirties or forties with Graves' ophthalmopathy. The specimen sequenced was peripheral blood. CDR3 nucleotide sequence: TGTGCCAGCAGTGCACAGGGGGTAAAAGCCAAAAACATTCAGTACTTC. Amino acids: CASSAQGVKAKNIQYF.